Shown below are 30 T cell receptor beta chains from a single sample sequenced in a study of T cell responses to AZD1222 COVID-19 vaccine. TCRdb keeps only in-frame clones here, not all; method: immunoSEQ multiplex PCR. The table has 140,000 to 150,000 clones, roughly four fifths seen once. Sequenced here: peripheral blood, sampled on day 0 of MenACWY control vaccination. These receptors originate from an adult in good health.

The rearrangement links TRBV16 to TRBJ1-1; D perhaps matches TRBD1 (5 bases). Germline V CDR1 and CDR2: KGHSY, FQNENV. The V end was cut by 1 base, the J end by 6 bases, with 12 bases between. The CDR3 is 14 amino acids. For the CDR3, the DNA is TGTGCCAGCAGCCAATTGTCGAGAGGGGCTGAAGCTTTCTTT. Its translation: CASSQLSRGAEAFF.

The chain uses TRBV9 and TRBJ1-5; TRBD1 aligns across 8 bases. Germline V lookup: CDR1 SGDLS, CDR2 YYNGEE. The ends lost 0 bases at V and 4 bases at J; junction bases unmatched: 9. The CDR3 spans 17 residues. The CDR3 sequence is CASSVEGGQGWNQPQHF. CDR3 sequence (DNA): TGTGCCAGCAGCGTAGAGGGTGGACAGGGTTGGAATCAGCCCCAGCATTTT.

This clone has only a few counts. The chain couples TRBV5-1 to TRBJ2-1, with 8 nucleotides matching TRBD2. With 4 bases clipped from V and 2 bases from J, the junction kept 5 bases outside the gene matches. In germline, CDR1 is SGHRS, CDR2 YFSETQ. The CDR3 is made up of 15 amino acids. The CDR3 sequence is CASSDSGGTYNEQFF. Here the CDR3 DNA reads TGCGCCAGCAGCGACAGCGGGGGAACCTACAATGAGCAGTTCTTC.

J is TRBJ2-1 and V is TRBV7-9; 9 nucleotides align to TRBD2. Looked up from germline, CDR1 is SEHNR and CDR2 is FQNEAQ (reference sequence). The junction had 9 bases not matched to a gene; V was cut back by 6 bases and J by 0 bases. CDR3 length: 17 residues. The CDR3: CASRGGTSLSSYNEQFF. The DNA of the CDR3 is TGTGCCAGCAGGGGCGGGACTAGCTTGAGCTCCTACAATGAGCAGTTCTTC.

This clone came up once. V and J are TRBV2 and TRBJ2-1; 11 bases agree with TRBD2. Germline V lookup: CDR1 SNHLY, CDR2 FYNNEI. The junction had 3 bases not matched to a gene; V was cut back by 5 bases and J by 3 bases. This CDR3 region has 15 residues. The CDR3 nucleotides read TGTGCCAGCAGTACTAGCGGGGGAAACTACAATGAGCAGTTCTTC. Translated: CASSTSGGNYNEQFF.

The CDR3 reads CASSSSTGRADYGYTF. The CDR3 DNA sequence: TGTGCCAGCAGTTCCTCTACAGGGAGGGCCGACTATGGCTACACCTTC. The rearrangement joins TRBV6-5 to TRBJ1-2; tentatively, D is TRBD1 (6 bases). The ends were cut back, 4 bases at V and 3 bases at J, with 18 bases in the middle. Germline loops: CDR1 MNHEY, CDR2 SVGAGI. The CDR3 contains 16 residues.

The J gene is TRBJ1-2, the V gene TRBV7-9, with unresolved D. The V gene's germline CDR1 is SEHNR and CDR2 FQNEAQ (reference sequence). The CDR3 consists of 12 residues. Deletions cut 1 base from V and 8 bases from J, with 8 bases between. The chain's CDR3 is CASSLDTWGYTF. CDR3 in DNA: TGTGCCAGCAGCTTAGATACTTGGGGCTACACCTTC. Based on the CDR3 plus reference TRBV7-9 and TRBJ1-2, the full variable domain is DTGVSQNPRHKITKRGQNVTFRCDPISEHNRLYWYRQTLGQGPEFLTYFQNEAQLEKSRLLSDRFSAERPKGSFSTLEIQRTEQGDSAMYLCASSLDTWGYTFGSGTRLTVV.

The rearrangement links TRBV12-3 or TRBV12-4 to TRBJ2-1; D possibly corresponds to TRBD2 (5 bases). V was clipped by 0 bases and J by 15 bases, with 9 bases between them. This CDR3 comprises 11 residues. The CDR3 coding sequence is TGTGCCAGCAGTTTAGCCGGGGTTCTGTTCTTC. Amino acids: CASSLAGVLFF.

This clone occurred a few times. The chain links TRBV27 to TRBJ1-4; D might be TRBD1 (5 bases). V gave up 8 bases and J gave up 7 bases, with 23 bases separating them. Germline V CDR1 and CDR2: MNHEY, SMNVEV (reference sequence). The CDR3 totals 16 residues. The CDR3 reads CASFPPPGIEGEKLFF. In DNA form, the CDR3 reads TGTGCCAGCTTCCCGCCCCCAGGGATCGAGGGTGAAAAACTGTTTTTT.

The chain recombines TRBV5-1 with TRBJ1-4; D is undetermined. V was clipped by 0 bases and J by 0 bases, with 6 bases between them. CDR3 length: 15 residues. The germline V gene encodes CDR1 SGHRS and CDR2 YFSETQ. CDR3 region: CASSLGTTTNEKLFF. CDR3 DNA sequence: TGCGCCAGCAGCTTGGGGACCACAACTAATGAAAAACTGTTTTTT. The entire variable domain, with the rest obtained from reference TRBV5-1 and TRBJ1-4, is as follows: KAGVTQTPRYLIKTRGQQVTLSCSPISGHRSVSWYQQTPGQGLQFLFEYFSETQRNKGNFPGRFSGRQFSNSRSEMNVSTLELGDSALYLCASSLGTTTNEKLFFGSGTQLSVL.

The CDR3 sequence is CASSGMVGGGPLSFYNEQFF. In DNA, the CDR3 is TGTGCCAGCAGCGGGATGGTTGGCGGGGGGCCGCTGAGCTTCTACAATGAGCAGTTCTTC. The chain joins TRBV3-1 (or the pseudogene TRBV3-2) to TRBJ2-1; 8 nucleotides line up with TRBD2. The length of the CDR3 is 20 residues. Trimming removed 5 bases from V and 3 bases from J; junction bases left unmatched: 21. Germline CDR1 and CDR2: LGHDT and YNNKEL (reference sequence).

In DNA, the CDR3 is TGTGCCAGCAGTTACCCCCCTAAGCAGTTCTTC. The encoded protein is CASSYPPKQFF. The J gene is TRBJ2-1, the V gene TRBV6-6, with D unresolved. V gave up 2 bases and J gave up 11 bases, with 7 bases separating them. In germline, CDR1 is MNHNY, CDR2 SVGAGI (reference sequence). This CDR3 comprises 11 residues.

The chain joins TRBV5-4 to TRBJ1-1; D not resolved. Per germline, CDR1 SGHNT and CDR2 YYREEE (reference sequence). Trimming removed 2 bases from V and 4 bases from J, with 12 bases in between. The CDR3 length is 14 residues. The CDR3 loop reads CASSFGNKGTEAFF. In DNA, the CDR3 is TGTGCCAGCAGCTTCGGGAATAAGGGCACTGAAGCTTTCTTT.

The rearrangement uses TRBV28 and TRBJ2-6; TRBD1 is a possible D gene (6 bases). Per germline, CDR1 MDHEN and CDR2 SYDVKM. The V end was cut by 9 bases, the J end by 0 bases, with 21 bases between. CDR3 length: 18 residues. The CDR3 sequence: CASLGMTGALSGANVLTF. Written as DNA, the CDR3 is TGTGCCAGTTTGGGGATGACAGGAGCCCTCTCTGGGGCCAACGTCCTGACTTTC.

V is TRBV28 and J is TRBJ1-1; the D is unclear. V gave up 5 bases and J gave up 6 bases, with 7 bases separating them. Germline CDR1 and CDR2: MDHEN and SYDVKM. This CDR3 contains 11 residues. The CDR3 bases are TGTGCCAGCAGTGAGGGTCCTGAAGCTTTCTTT. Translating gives CASSEGPEAFF. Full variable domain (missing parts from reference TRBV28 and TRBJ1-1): DVKVTQSSRYLVKRTGEKVFLECVQDMDHENMFWYRQDPGLGLRLIYFSYDVKMKEKGDIPEGYSVSREKKERFSLILESASTNQTSMYLCASSEGPEAFFGQGTRLTVV.

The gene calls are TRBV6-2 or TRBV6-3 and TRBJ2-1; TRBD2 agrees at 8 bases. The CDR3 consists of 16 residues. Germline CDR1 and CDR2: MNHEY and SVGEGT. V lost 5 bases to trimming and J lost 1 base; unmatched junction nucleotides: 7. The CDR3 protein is CASSGRGRTSYNEQFF. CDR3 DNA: TGTGCCAGCAGTGGACGCGGGAGGACATCCTACAATGAGCAGTTCTTC.

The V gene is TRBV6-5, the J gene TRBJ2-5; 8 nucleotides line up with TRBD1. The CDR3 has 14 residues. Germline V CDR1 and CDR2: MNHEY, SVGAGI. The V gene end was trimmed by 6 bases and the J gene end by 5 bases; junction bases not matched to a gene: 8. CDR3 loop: CASSPGQGRETQYF. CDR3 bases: TGTGCCAGCAGCCCAGGACAGGGCAGGGAGACCCAGTACTTC.

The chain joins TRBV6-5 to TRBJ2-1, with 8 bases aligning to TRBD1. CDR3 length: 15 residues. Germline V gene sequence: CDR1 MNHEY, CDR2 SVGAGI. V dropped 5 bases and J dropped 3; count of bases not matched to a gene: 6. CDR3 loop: CASSHDRGNYNEQFF. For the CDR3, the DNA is TGTGCCAGCAGTCACGACAGGGGAAACTACAATGAGCAGTTCTTC.

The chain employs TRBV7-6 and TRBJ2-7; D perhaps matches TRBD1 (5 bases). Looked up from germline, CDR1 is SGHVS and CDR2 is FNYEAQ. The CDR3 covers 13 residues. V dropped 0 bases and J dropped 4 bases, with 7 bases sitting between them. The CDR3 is CASSLAGHYEQYF. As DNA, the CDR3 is TGTGCCAGCAGCTTAGCGGGGCATTACGAGCAGTACTTC.

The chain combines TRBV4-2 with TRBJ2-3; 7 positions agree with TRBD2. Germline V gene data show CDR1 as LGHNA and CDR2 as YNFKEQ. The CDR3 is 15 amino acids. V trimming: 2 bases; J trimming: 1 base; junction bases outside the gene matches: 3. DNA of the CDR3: TGTGCCAGCAGCCAACCGAGCGGGGGCACAGATACGCAGTATTTT. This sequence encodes CASSQPSGGTDTQYF.

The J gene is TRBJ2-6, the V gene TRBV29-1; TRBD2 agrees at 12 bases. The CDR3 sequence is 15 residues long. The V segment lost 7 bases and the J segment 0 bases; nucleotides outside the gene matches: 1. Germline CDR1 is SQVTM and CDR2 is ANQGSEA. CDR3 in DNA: TGCAGCGCTAGCGGGGGGGGCTCTGGGGCCAACGTCCTGACTTTC. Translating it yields CSASGGGSGANVLTF.

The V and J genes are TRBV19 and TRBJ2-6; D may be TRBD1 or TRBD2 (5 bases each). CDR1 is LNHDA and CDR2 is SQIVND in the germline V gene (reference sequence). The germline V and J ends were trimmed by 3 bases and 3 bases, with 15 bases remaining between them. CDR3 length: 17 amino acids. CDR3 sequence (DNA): TGTGCCAGTAGTATCGGGGACGGCCCCCTTGGGGCCAACGTCCTGACTTTC. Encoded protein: CASSIGDGPLGANVLTF.

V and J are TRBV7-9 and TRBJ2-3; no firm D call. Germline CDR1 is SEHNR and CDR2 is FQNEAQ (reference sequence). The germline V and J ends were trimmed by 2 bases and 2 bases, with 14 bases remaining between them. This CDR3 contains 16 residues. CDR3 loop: CASSLYVLGSTDTQYF. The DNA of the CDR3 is TGTGCCAGCAGCTTATACGTTCTGGGGTCCACAGATACGCAGTATTTT.

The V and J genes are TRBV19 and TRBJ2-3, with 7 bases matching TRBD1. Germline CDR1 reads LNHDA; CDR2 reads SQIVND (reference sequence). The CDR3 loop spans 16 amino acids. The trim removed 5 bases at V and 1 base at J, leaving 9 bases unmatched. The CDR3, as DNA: TGTGCCAGTAGTGTAGGGACAGCCTCGGGCACAGATACGCAGTATTTT. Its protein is CASSVGTASGTDTQYF. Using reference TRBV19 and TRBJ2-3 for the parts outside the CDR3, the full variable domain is DGGITQSPKYLFRKEGQNVTLSCEQNLNHDAMYWYRQDPGQGLRLIYYSQIVNDFQKGDIAEGYSVSREKKESFPLTVTSAQKNPTAFYLCASSVGTASGTDTQYFGPGTRLTVL.

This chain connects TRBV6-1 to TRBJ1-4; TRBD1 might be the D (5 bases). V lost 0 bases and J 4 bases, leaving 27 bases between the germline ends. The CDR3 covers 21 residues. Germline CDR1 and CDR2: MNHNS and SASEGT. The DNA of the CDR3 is TGTGCCAGCAGTGAAGCGGAGCCGGGACTTTTCATCCTGCCATATAATGAAAAACTGTTTTTT. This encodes CASSEAEPGLFILPYNEKLFF.

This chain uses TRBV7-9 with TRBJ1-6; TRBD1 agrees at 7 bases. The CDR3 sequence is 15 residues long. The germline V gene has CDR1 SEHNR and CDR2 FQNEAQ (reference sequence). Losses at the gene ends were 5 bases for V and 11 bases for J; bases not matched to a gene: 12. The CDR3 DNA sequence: TGTGCCAGCAGCCCACCCATCGGACAGGCGCCACCCCTCCACTTT. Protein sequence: CASSPPIGQAPPLHF.

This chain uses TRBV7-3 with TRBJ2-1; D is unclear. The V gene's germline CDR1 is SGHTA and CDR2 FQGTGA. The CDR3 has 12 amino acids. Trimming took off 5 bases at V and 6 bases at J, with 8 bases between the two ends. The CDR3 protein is CASSPTGNEQFF. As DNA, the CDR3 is TGTGCCAGCAGCCCGACCGGCAATGAGCAGTTCTTC. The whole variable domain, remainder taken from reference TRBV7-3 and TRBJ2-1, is GAGVSQTPSNKVTEKGKYVELRCDPISGHTALYWYRQSLGQGPEFLIYFQGTGAADDSGLPNDRFFAVRPEGSVSTLKIQRTERGDSAVYLCASSPTGNEQFFGPGTRLTVL.

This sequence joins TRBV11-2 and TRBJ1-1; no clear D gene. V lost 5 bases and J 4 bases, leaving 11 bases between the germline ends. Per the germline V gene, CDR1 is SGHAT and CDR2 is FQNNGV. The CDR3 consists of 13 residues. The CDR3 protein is CASSPGMSTEAFF. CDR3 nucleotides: TGTGCCAGCAGCCCTGGAATGTCCACTGAAGCTTTCTTT.

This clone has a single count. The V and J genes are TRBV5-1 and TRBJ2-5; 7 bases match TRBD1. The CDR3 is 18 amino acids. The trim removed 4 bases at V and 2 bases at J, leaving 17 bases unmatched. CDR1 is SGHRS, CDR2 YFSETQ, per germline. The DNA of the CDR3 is TGCGCCAGCAGCACCGCGACATCCTTTCGGACAGGACAAGAGACCCAGTACTTC. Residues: CASSTATSFRTGQETQYF.

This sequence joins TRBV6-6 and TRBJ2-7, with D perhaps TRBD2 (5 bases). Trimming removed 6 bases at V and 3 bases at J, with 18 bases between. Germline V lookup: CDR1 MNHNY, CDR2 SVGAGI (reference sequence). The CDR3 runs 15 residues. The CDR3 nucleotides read TGTGCCAGCAGCCCCGGACTCTCGGGGTTCTACGAGCAGTACTTC. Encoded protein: CASSPGLSGFYEQYF.